The sequence of this T cell receptor beta chain was determined in a study of tumor-infiltrating lymphocytes in primary liver carcinoma. Across the whole study: The patients presented with primary liver carcinoma, which was managed through surgical resection. Subjects consisted of male and female patients aged 30 to 69 years. T1-T3 N0M0 was the stage of the tumors, which were 4.2 to 10 cm across. Study-wide findings and caveats: Tumor region pairs overlapped more than did tumor-adjacent and tumor-blood pairs.

The authors made TCR beta cDNA from around 500 ng total RNA with a constant-region primer. Sequencing libraries for TCR beta derived from three nested multiplex PCR rounds that used slightly modified ARM-PCR. The first two PCR rounds, nine to ten cycles each, used TRBV1-TRBV30 forward primers and a C-beta reverse primer. TCRdb re-analysed the multiplex PCR reads in MiXCR, keeping a single row per CDR3 protein. The sample consists of 300,000 to 400,000 distinct CDR3 sequences, about 65% of them appearing once. Researchers drew blood RNA from unsorted whole blood and extracted germline DNA as well. About this clonotype: Its antigen remains unidentified.

The V gene's germline CDR1 is SGHDN and CDR2 FVKESK. The CDR3 contains 16 residues. V was pared by 2 bases and J by 9 bases, with 13 bases of the junction left unmatched. Specimen: peripheral blood. This TCR was sampled from a man in his forties or fifties with primary liver carcinoma and hepatitis B virus infection. The chain uses TRBV14 and TRBJ2-1; 7 bases are shared with TRBD1. For the CDR3, the DNA is TGTGCCAGCAGCCAAAGTGACAATGCGCCAGGGGGTGAGCAGTTCTTC. Translation gives CASSQSDNAPGGEQFF.